The rows below give T cell receptor beta chains drawn from one sample of a study of cytomegalovirus exposure and HLA in healthy donors. Libraries were prepared by immunoSEQ multiplex PCR; TCRdb keeps only in-frame clonotypes and omits some of them. The sample lists some 200,000 clones, roughly 73% occurring once. The sequencing input was PBMCs. These receptors were obtained from a woman in her twenties or thirties in good health and CMV-seronegative. CDR3s leave out the opening cysteine and the closing phenylalanine or tryptophan. Rows may omit the clone size; those that give it use once, few, many or a size class.

size	V	J	CDR3
once	TRBV7-2	TRBJ2-2	ASRSSRLAGIGELF
-	TRBV19	TRBJ2-7	ASSIVGDSYEQY
-	TRBV9	-	ASSNSLTGDGEQY
-	TRBV6-5	TRBJ1-5	ASSSRPLDSYQPQH
-	TRBV21-1	TRBJ1-6	ASSKRHNWGPLRDSPLH
-	TRBV11-2	TRBJ2-7	ASSLGQGPNYEQY
-	TRBV7-9	TRBJ2-7	ASSLVSSYEQY
-	TRBV7-9	TRBJ2-2	ASSLGTGSGELF
-	TRBV7-9	TRBJ1-1	ASSPTGGFTEAF
-	TRBV10-3	TRBJ1-5	ASAEIPNQPQH
-	TRBV5-4	TRBJ1-4	ASSLGTQNEKLF
-	TRBV6-5	TRBJ1-1	ASRYDRGRTEAF
-	TRBV27	TRBJ2-2	ASSLSRATGELF
-	TRBV6-4	TRBJ2-5	ASSPTGNQETQY
-	TRBV2	TRBJ1-1	ASNTNQGGAF
-	TRBV5-1	TRBJ1-1	ASSPSSLAEAF
-	TRBV7-2	TRBJ1-2	ASSLVTGNYGYT
-	TRBV6-5	TRBJ2-2	ASRRGRAATGELF
-	TRBV15	TRBJ2-1	ATKGTRGNEQF
-	TRBV4-2	TRBJ2-3	ASSQGRATDTQY
-	TRBV19	TRBJ2-1	ASSIGTPIHYNEQF
-	TRBV7-8	TRBJ2-2	ASSLVVSGELF
few	TRBV4-3	TRBJ1-2	ASSHVRGQNYGYT
few	TRBV9	TRBJ2-7	ASSDLQSSYEQY
-	TRBV27	TRBJ1-2	ASSEKDRTNYGYT
few	TRBV7-2	TRBJ2-4	ASRIYPGTSLNIQY